The 22 T cell receptor beta chains below were found in one sample sequenced in a study of blood T cell repertoires in COVID-19. The data were produced by immunoSEQ multiplex PCR, yet TCRdb's version contains in-frame clones alone and is incomplete. The repertoire includes more than 350,000 clones, around 87% of them detected once, and about 1% sits in the top ten. Sample: PBMCs or T cells enriched from blood (not recorded which). All receptors derive from a man between 18 and 29 years old who had recovered from COVID-19.

The J gene is TRBJ2-3, the V gene TRBV3-1 (or the pseudogene TRBV3-2); D ambiguous. In germline, CDR1 is LGHDT, CDR2 YNNKEL (reference sequence). The length of the CDR3 is 16 residues. Trimming removed 0 bases from V and 0 bases from J, with 10 bases in between. The CDR3 spells CASSQEGSSSTDTQYF. CDR3 sequence (DNA): TGTGCCAGCAGCCAAGAGGGCAGTTCTAGCACAGATACGCAGTATTTT.

This chain uses TRBV29-1 with TRBJ2-2; D is ambiguous. The CDR3 has 14 residues. V was clipped by 7 bases and J by 0 bases, with 12 bases between them. Germline loops: CDR1 SQVTM, CDR2 ANQGSEA. CDR3 in amino acids: CSALAASNTGELFF. The DNA for the CDR3 is TGCAGCGCCTTGGCGGCTTCGAACACCGGGGAGCTGTTTTTT.

This clone was found a few times. V usage is TRBV5-8 and J usage is TRBJ1-1, with TRBD1 matching 8 bases. The CDR3 is 14 residues long. V lost 4 bases to trimming and J lost 3 bases; unmatched junction nucleotides: 5. CDR1 SGHTS and CDR2 YDEGEE come from the germline V gene. The CDR3 coding sequence is TGTGCCAGCAGCCAGGGACAGGCCGACACTGAAGCTTTCTTT. This sequence encodes CASSQGQADTEAFF.

The genes are TRBV6-5 and TRBJ2-7; no definite D call. Germline V gives CDR1 MNHEY, CDR2 SVGAGI. The CDR3 is made up of 15 amino acids. V lost 0 bases to trimming and J lost 0 bases, with 9 bases between them. The CDR3 sequence: CASSYSTRSSYEQYF. The CDR3 DNA reads as TGTGCCAGCAGTTACTCTACCAGAAGCTCCTACGAGCAGTACTTC.

The rearrangement joins TRBV6-2 or TRBV6-3 to TRBJ1-5; 7 bases agree with TRBD1. This CDR3 comprises 20 residues. CDR1 is MNHEY, CDR2 SVGEGT, per germline. V lost 3 bases, J lost 5 bases, and 22 bases stayed unmatched. CDR3 loop: CASSYDLYRDSHNAHQPQHF. The CDR3 DNA sequence: TGTGCCAGCAGTTATGACCTCTACCGGGACAGCCACAATGCCCATCAGCCCCAGCATTTT.

V is TRBV5-4 and J is TRBJ2-7, with a weak D call TRBD2 (6 bases). CDR1 and CDR2 from the germline V gene are SGHNT and YYREEE (reference sequence). The CDR3 is 14 amino acids. Deletions cut 3 bases from V and 0 bases from J, with 10 bases between. The CDR3 DNA sequence: TGTGCCAGCAGCTGGAGGGACGGCTCCTACGAGCAGTACTTC. Encoded protein: CASSWRDGSYEQYF.

This clone has only one observation. This rearrangement joins TRBV10-1 to TRBJ2-2; 9 positions agree with TRBD1. This CDR3 has 14 amino acids. V gave up 5 bases and J gave up 8 bases; unmatched junction bases: 6. The germline CDR1 and CDR2 sequences are WNHNN and SYGVQD (reference sequence). The CDR3, as DNA: TGCGCCAGCAGTAAGGGACAGGGCGGAGGGGAGCTGTTTTTT. The encoded protein is CASSKGQGGGELFF.

The V call is TRBV11-3, the J call TRBJ2-2, with 7 bases aligning to TRBD2. Germline trimming cut 5 bases from V and 0 bases from J; bases unmatched to any gene: 3. Germline CDR1 is SGHNT and CDR2 is YENEEA. The CDR3 runs 15 residues. CDR3 sequence: CASSPGTTNTGELFF. The CDR3 DNA reads as TGTGCCAGCAGCCCCGGGACTACGAACACCGGGGAGCTGTTTTTT. Looking up the rest from reference TRBV11-3 and TRBJ2-2 gives the full variable domain: EAGVVQSPRYKIIEKKQPVAFWCNPISGHNTLYWYLQNLGQGPELLIRYENEEAVDDSQLPKDRFSAERLKGVDSTLKIQPAELGDSAVYLCASSPGTTNTGELFFGEGSRLTVL.

The genes are TRBV3-1 (or the pseudogene TRBV3-2) and TRBJ1-2; 12 positions match TRBD1. Unmatched junction bases numbered 7, after V lost 2 bases and J lost 0 bases. This CDR3 is 18 amino acids long. CDR1 and CDR2 from the germline V gene are LGHDT and YNNKEL (reference sequence). CDR3 in amino acids: CASSQHGTGGPSNYGYTF. The CDR3 DNA reads as TGTGCCAGCAGCCAACACGGGACAGGGGGCCCCTCTAACTATGGCTACACCTTC.

The V and J genes are TRBV6-2 or TRBV6-3 and TRBJ1-2, with TRBD1 identical over 9 bases. V gave up 5 bases and J gave up 8 bases; unmatched junction bases: 6. This CDR3 is 13 amino acids long. CDR1 and CDR2 from the germline V gene are MNHEY and SVGEGT. This CDR3 is CASSQGQGGGYTF. The CDR3 DNA reads as TGTGCCAGCAGTCAGGGACAGGGAGGAGGCTACACCTTC.

The J gene is TRBJ1-3, the V gene TRBV19, with TRBD1 matching 7 bases. The germline gives CDR1 LNHDA, CDR2 SQIVND (reference sequence). The CDR3 runs 13 residues. Trimming cost V 8 bases and J 4 bases; bases outside gene matches: 5. The CDR3 loop reads CASRTGAGNTIYF. CDR3 DNA: TGTGCCAGTCGCACAGGGGCAGGAAACACCATATATTTT.

The chain recombines TRBV2 with TRBJ1-1; D call uncertain. The germline V gene encodes CDR1 SNHLY and CDR2 FYNNEI. Trimming removed 4 bases at V and 0 bases at J, with 12 bases between. The CDR3 sequence is 15 residues long. The DNA for the CDR3 is TGTGCCAGCAGTGTAGCACAGCTCATGAACACTGAAGCTTTCTTT. This codes for CASSVAQLMNTEAFF.

The V gene is TRBV7-3, the J gene TRBJ1-2; D is undetermined. Germline CDR1 and CDR2: SGHTA and FQGTGA. V was clipped by 5 bases and J by 4 bases, with 14 bases between them. The CDR3 runs to 14 residues. In DNA form, the CDR3 reads TGTGCCAGCAGCCCTTACAGTACCAGCTATGGCTACACCTTC. This encodes CASSPYSTSYGYTF.

V usage is TRBV24-1 and J usage is TRBJ2-5; D uncertain. Trimming stripped 3 bases from V and 1 base from J, with 5 bases between. Germline V gene lookup returns CDR1 KGHDR and CDR2 SFDVKD. This CDR3 region has 13 residues. The CDR3 bases are TGTGCCACCAGTGATGCCAGCCAAGAGACCCAGTACTTC. Protein sequence: CATSDASQETQYF.

V and J are TRBV28 and TRBJ1-2, with 8 bases fitting TRBD1. Germline values: CDR1 MDHEN, CDR2 SYDVKM. The CDR3 is 17 residues long. J was trimmed by 4 bases and V by 6 bases; bases with no gene match: 16. CDR3 amino acids: CASRPELGRGQSYGYTF. CDR3 nucleotide sequence: TGTGCCAGCAGGCCCGAGCTGGGCAGGGGGCAAAGCTATGGCTACACCTTC.

This chain's CDR3 is CAWSNPGTGGYEQYF. CDR3 coding DNA: TGTGCCTGGAGTAACCCCGGGACAGGGGGCTACGAGCAGTACTTC. This rearrangement joins TRBV30 to TRBJ2-7; 11 bases are a match to TRBD1. The germline gives CDR1 GTSNPN, CDR2 SVGIG (reference sequence). V was pared by 2 bases and J by 3 bases, with 6 bases of the junction left unmatched. This CDR3 has 15 amino acids.

This rearrangement joins TRBV19 to TRBJ1-4, with 9 bases fitting TRBD1. Losses at the gene ends were 5 bases for V and 14 bases for J; bases not matched to a gene: 6. This CDR3 region has 12 residues. The V gene's germline CDR1 is LNHDA and CDR2 SQIVND (reference sequence). The CDR3 bases are TGTGCCAGTAGTGTGGGACAGGGCAACCTGTTTTTT. This sequence encodes CASSVGQGNLFF.

The CDR3 region is CASSFRAVLNTGELFF. The CDR3 DNA sequence: TGTGCCAGCAGTTTCAGGGCGGTACTGAACACCGGGGAGCTGTTTTTT. The J gene is TRBJ2-2, the V gene TRBV6-6; possibly TRBD1 for D (5 bases). Per the germline V gene, CDR1 is MNHNY and CDR2 is SVGAGI (reference sequence). The CDR3 runs 16 residues. V lost 4 bases and J 1 base, leaving 13 bases between the germline ends.

CDR3 loop: CASSVTVTEKLFF. The CDR3 DNA reads as TGCGCCAGCAGCGTGACAGTAACCGAAAAACTGTTTTTT. The V gene is TRBV5-1, the J gene TRBJ1-4; a weak D match, TRBD1 (5 bases). V shed 4 bases and J shed 8 bases, with 12 bases lying between them. The CDR3 covers 13 residues. Germline-derived CDR1 and CDR2 are SGHRS and YFSETQ.

Comments on this clone: Other nucleotide sequences from this sample produce the same CDR3. The chain couples TRBV6-5 to TRBJ2-7, with 10 bases that match TRBD1. The CDR3 covers 14 residues. Germline CDR1 and CDR2: MNHEY and SVGAGI. Unmatched junction bases numbered 4, after V lost 5 bases and J lost 3 bases. CDR3 sequence: CASSLRDRGYEQYF. In nucleotides, the CDR3 is TGTGCCAGCAGTCTCCGGGACAGGGGCTACGAGCAGTACTTC.

The V and J genes are TRBV28 and TRBJ1-5; tentatively, D is TRBD1 (5 bases). This CDR3 is 12 amino acids long. Germline CDR1 reads MDHEN; CDR2 reads SYDVKM. The chain's CDR3 is CEGDSQSQPQHF. In DNA form, the CDR3 reads TGTGAAGGTGACAGTCAGAGTCAGCCCCAGCATTTT.

The chain is built from TRBV19 and TRBJ1-1, with D tentatively TRBD1 (6 bases). Germline V gene sequence: CDR1 LNHDA, CDR2 SQIVND (reference sequence). The CDR3 contains 15 residues. V was shortened by 5 bases and J by 1 base, with 14 bases between the two germline ends. This CDR3 reads CASSLDRDTNTEAFF. Written as DNA, the CDR3 is TGTGCCAGTAGTCTGGACCGGGACACGAACACTGAAGCTTTCTTT.